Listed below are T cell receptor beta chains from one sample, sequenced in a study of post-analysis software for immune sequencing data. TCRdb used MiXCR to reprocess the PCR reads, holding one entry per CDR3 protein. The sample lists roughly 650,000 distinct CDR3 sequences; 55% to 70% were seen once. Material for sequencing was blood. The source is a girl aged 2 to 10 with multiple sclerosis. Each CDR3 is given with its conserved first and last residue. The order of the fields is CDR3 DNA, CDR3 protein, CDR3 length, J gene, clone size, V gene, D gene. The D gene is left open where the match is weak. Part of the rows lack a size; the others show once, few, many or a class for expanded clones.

TGCAGCGTCCCGGGTGACCTGTTCTACAATGAGCAGTTCTTC,CSVPGDLFYNEQFF,14,TRBJ2-1,once,TRBV29-1,NA
TGTGCCAGCAGTCTAGGCGCTAGCGGGAGGGCCGATGAGCAGTTCTTC,CASSLGASGRADEQFF,16,TRBJ2-1,NA,TRBV12-3/TRBV12-4,TRBD2
TGTGCCAGCAGCGTAGGGGGAGGCGTCCACGAGCAGTACTTC,CASSVGGGVHEQYF,14,TRBJ2-7,once,TRBV9,NA
TGCGCCAGCAGTTTGGGACCCGGGACCCGCGGCGAGCAGTACTTC,CASSLGPGTRGEQYF,15,TRBJ2-7,few,TRBV5-1,NA
TGTGCCAGCAGCTTAGCGGGGTCGAGGGTGAACACTGAAGCTTTCTTT,CASSLAGSRVNTEAFF,16,TRBJ1-1,few,TRBV7-9,NA
TGTGCCAGCAGTTACGGGACGGGACAAAGGAATTCACCCCTCCACTTT,CASSYGTGQRNSPLHF,16,TRBJ1-6,few,TRBV6-5,NA
TGTGCCAGCAGCCATGCCCCCGGGACAGGGGAATCCGGGGCCAACGTCCTGACTTTC,CASSHAPGTGESGANVLTF,19,TRBJ2-6,NA,TRBV12-3/TRBV12-4,TRBD1
TGCGCCAGCAGCTTGGCGGGGTCTAACACAGATATGCAGTATTTT,CASSLAGSNTDMQYF,15,TRBJ2-3,NA,TRBV5-1,NA
TGTGCCAGCAGTTTGGGCCGGTGGAGGGCCCCCTACGAGCAGTACTTC,CASSLGRWRAPYEQYF,16,TRBJ2-7,NA,TRBV12-3/TRBV12-4,NA
TGTGCCAGCTCACCAAACCACGGAACGAACACTGAAGCTTTCTTT,CASSPNHGTNTEAFF,15,TRBJ1-1,NA,TRBV18,NA
TGTGCCAGCAGTTTAGGGCGGGAGCTGGAGACCCAGTACTTC,CASSLGRELETQYF,14,TRBJ2-5,few,TRBV12-3/TRBV12-4,TRBD2
TGTGCCAGCAGCATACGGACAGGGTCGAGCGGGAATGAGCAGTTCTTC,CASSIRTGSSGNEQFF,16,TRBJ2-1,NA,TRBV7-2,TRBD1
TGCGCCAGCGGATTCGACAGGGGAGATGGCTACACCTTC,CASGFDRGDGYTF,13,TRBJ1-2,NA,TRBV5-1,TRBD1
TGCGCCAGCAGCTTCTCCCCGGACAGGCGTACTACCTACGAGCAGTACTTC,CASSFSPDRRTTYEQYF,17,TRBJ2-7,NA,TRBV5-1,TRBD1
TGTGCCAGCAGCTTAGGAACGGGGACGACAGATACGCAGTATTTT,CASSLGTGTTDTQYF,15,TRBJ2-3,few,TRBV11-2,NA
TGTGCCAGCACAACTAGCGGGGGGGGAGATACGCAGTATTTT,CASTTSGGGDTQYF,14,TRBJ2-3,few,TRBV3-1,TRBD2
TGCAGTGCTGGACGCGATTGGACCCAGTACTTC,CSAGRDWTQYF,11,TRBJ2-5,NA,TRBV20-1,NA
TGCAGCGCCCGCCCCGGACAGGGAGAGACCCAGTACTTC,CSARPGQGETQYF,13,TRBJ2-5,NA,TRBV29-1,TRBD1
TGTGCCAGCAGTTATTGGGGACAGGGGCGGAATGAGCAGTTCTTC,CASSYWGQGRNEQFF,15,TRBJ2-1,NA,TRBV6-2/TRBV6-3,TRBD1
TGCAGCGTGATAGGACCGCAAGAGACCCAGTACTTC,CSVIGPQETQYF,12,TRBJ2-5,NA,TRBV29-1,NA
TGTGCCAGCAGTGATCCTAACCAAGAGACCCAGTACTTC,CASSDPNQETQYF,13,TRBJ2-5,NA,TRBV2,NA
TGCAGCGTCGGGGGACTAGACCGTGAGCAGTTCTTC,CSVGGLDREQFF,12,TRBJ2-1,few,TRBV29-1,TRBD2
TGTGCCAGCAGCTTAGGACTAGCGGGACGGTATGATACGCAGTATTTT,CASSLGLAGRYDTQYF,16,TRBJ2-3,NA,TRBV7-2,TRBD2
TGCAGTGCTCGCCAGCACAGCTACGAGCAGTACTTC,CSARQHSYEQYF,12,TRBJ2-7,few,TRBV20-1,NA
TGTGCCAGCAGTTCGGACGGGGGTCCTACGCAGTATTTT,CASSSDGGPTQYF,13,TRBJ2-3,few,TRBV25-1,NA
TGCAGCGTTGAGGCCACTAGCGGCTCCTACAATGAGCAGTTCTTC,CSVEATSGSYNEQFF,15,TRBJ2-1,NA,TRBV29-1,TRBD2
TGCGCCAGCAGTTTCGGACAGGGAGGGACCCACGAGCAGTACTTC,CASSFGQGGTHEQYF,15,TRBJ2-7,NA,TRBV5-1,NA
TGTGCCAGCTCACCAGGAGGAAGGTGGGGTTCCTACGAGCAGTACTTC,CASSPGGRWGSYEQYF,16,TRBJ2-7,NA,TRBV18,NA